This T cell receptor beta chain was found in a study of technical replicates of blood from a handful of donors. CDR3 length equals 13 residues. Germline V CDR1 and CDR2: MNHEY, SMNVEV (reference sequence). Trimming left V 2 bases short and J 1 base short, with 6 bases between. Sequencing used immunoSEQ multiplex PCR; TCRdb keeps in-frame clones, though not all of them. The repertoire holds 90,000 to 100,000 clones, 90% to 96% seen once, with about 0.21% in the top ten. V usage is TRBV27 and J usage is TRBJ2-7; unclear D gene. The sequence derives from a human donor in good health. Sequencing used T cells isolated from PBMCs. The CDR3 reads CASSLTDSYEQYF. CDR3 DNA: TGTGCCAGCAGTTTAACAGATTCCTACGAGCAGTACTTC.